Following are 10 T cell receptor beta chains from one sample sequenced in a study of blood T cell repertoires in COVID-19. The table came from immunoSEQ multiplex PCR; TCRdb's copy has only in-frame clones and leaves some out. The repertoire has 380,000 or so clones, roughly 88% of them found once; the top ten carry over 2%. Input material: PBMCs or T cells enriched from blood (not recorded which). These receptors were taken from a woman between 40 and 55 years old with acute COVID-19.

The CDR3, as DNA: TGTGCCAGCAGCTTGGGGACAGGGGAGACCGGGGAGCTGTTTTTT. Amino acids: CASSLGTGETGELFF. J is TRBJ2-2 and V is TRBV5-6, with 9 bases matching TRBD1. This CDR3 spans 15 amino acids. Germline V gene sequence: CDR1 SGHDT, CDR2 YYEEEE. The junction had 2 bases not matched to a gene; V was cut back by 0 bases and J by 5 bases.

The chain employs TRBV25-1 and TRBJ1-4, with 8 bases that match TRBD1. V lost 5 bases and J lost 7; bases outside the gene matches: 9. The germline gives CDR1 MGHDK, CDR2 SYGVNS. The CDR3 extends over 15 amino acids. The CDR3 DNA follows: TGTGCCAGCAGTTCATTCAGGGGGCGGGGTGAAAAACTGTTTTTT. Translation gives CASSSFRGRGEKLFF.

This rearrangement joins TRBV19 to TRBJ1-1; weak D call: TRBD1 (5 bases). Per the germline V gene, CDR1 is LNHDA and CDR2 is SQIVND (reference sequence). Trimming removed 3 bases at V and 1 base at J, with 18 bases between. The CDR3 consists of 17 residues. For the CDR3, the DNA is TGTGCCAGTAGTATTGGGGGGGACTGGACACCGAACACTGAAGCTTTCTTT. Amino acids: CASSIGGDWTPNTEAFF.

The V and J genes are TRBV4-2 and TRBJ1-1, with D tentatively TRBD1 (6 bases). The CDR3 totals 17 residues. Germline lookup yields CDR1 LGHNA and CDR2 YNFKEQ. V shed 1 base and J shed 4 bases, with 19 bases lying between them. CDR3 coding DNA: TGTGCCAGCAGCCAAGGGCAAAGGGCAGGGGTTAGCACTGAAGCTTTCTTT. It is translated as CASSQGQRAGVSTEAFF.

CDR3 sequence (DNA): TGTGCCAGCAGTACAGGGGGCGGACCGGACACTGAAGCTTTCTTT. Translating gives CASSTGGGPDTEAFF. V is TRBV3-1 (or the pseudogene TRBV3-2) and J is TRBJ1-1; 9 nucleotides align to TRBD1. The V segment lost 6 bases and the J segment 3 bases; nucleotides outside the gene matches: 8. The length of the CDR3 is 15 residues. Germline lookup yields CDR1 LGHDT and CDR2 YNNKEL (reference sequence).

This chain connects TRBV5-5 to TRBJ1-1; TRBD1 matches 12 bases. Germline loops: CDR1 SGHKS, CDR2 YYEKEE (reference sequence). CDR3 size: 14 residues. Trimming at V came to 5 bases and at J to 7 bases, leaving 6 bases not matched to a gene. This CDR3 reads CASSRGQGANEAFF. CDR3 nucleotides: TGTGCCAGCAGTAGGGGACAGGGGGCTAATGAAGCTTTCTTT.

The chain uses TRBV6-2 or TRBV6-3 and TRBJ2-5; 8 positions agree with TRBD1. The CDR3 extends over 14 amino acids. Looked up from germline, CDR1 is MNHEY and CDR2 is SVGEGT. V shed 6 bases, J shed 7 bases, and the junction held 10 bases outside the gene matches. Here the CDR3 reads CASSGQGSLGTQYF. CDR3 sequence (DNA): TGTGCCAGCAGCGGACAGGGTAGCTTGGGGACCCAGTACTTC.

The J gene is TRBJ1-2, the V gene TRBV7-8, with D possibly matching TRBD1 (5 bases). Per germline, CDR1 SGHVS and CDR2 FQNEAQ. V lost 5 bases, J lost 9 bases, and 16 bases lay in between. This CDR3 spans 13 amino acids. The CDR3 DNA is TGTGCCAGCAGCCAACCCGACAGTCTCCGCTACACCTTC. Translating gives CASSQPDSLRYTF.

Comment on this clone: The same CDR3 is also encoded by other DNA sequences in this sample. The chain combines TRBV9 with TRBJ2-5; 11 nucleotides agree with TRBD1. Trimming removed 3 bases from V and 4 bases from J; junction bases left unmatched: 5. Germline CDR1 is SGDLS and CDR2 is YYNGEE. CDR3 length: 15 amino acids. The CDR3 is CASSAGQGAGETQYF. Written as DNA, the CDR3 is TGTGCCAGCAGCGCCGGACAGGGGGCGGGAGAGACCCAGTACTTC.

The rearrangement links TRBV5-1 to TRBJ2-6; no firm D call. The CDR3 loop spans 15 amino acids. V lost 9 bases, J lost 0 bases, and 13 bases lay in between. Germline CDR1 SGHRS, CDR2 YFSETQ. The CDR3 DNA is TGCGCCACCCGGAAAGTAGCCTCTGGGGCCAACGTCCTGACTTTC. Its protein product is CATRKVASGANVLTF.